This passage covers 30 T cell receptor beta chains from one sample sequenced in a study of blood T cell repertoires in COVID-19. Only in-frame clones appear in the TCRdb table, and some are missing; sequencing was by immunoSEQ multiplex PCR. The sample holds roughly 100,000 clones, around nine tenths seen once. Material: peripheral blood. The receptors stem from a man aged 50 to 59 with active or convalescent COVID-19.

V is TRBV6-5 and J is TRBJ2-5; TRBD1 is a possible D gene (5 bases). V lost 6 bases and J lost 0, with 11 bases in between. The V gene's germline CDR1 is MNHEY and CDR2 SVGAGI. The CDR3 is 14 amino acids. The CDR3 protein is CASRGGQDQETQYF. CDR3 DNA: TGTGCCAGCAGAGGCGGACAAGACCAAGAGACCCAGTACTTC.

The chain uses TRBV28 and TRBJ2-6; 9 positions agree with TRBD2. In germline, CDR1 is MDHEN, CDR2 SYDVKM. V was pared by 7 bases and J by 0 bases, with 7 bases of the junction left unmatched. CDR3 length: 17 amino acids. In nucleotides, the CDR3 is TGTGCCAGCAAATTTAGCGGGGGACACTCTGGGGCCAACGTCCTGACTTTC. This encodes CASKFSGGHSGANVLTF.

This clone was observed a handful of times. The rearrangement joins TRBV6-5 to TRBJ1-5; 8 positions agree with TRBD1. Germline values: CDR1 MNHEY, CDR2 SVGAGI. With 7 bases clipped from V and 3 bases from J, the junction kept 8 bases outside the gene matches. The CDR3 sequence is 15 residues long. CDR3 loop: CASTKTGADNQPQHF. The CDR3 bases are TGTGCCAGCACCAAGACAGGGGCCGACAATCAGCCCCAGCATTTT.

The chain uses TRBV30 and TRBJ2-5; TRBD1 aligns across 10 bases. Trimming at V came to 5 bases and at J to 7 bases, leaving 10 bases not matched to a gene. This CDR3 contains 14 residues. CDR1 is GTSNPN and CDR2 is SVGIG in the germline V gene (reference sequence). The CDR3 region is CAWGRGTGEGTQYF. CDR3 nucleotides: TGTGCCTGGGGTAGGGGGACAGGGGAAGGGACCCAGTACTTC.

The chain couples TRBV7-2 to TRBJ2-7; D not resolved. Trimming shortened V by 0 bases and J by 0 bases, and 15 bases separated the two germline ends. From germline, CDR1 is SGHTA and CDR2 FQGNSA. The length of the CDR3 is 17 residues. This CDR3 is CASSLAATISSSYEQYF. The CDR3 coding sequence is TGTGCCAGCAGCTTAGCGGCAACAATCTCTAGCTCCTACGAGCAGTACTTC. Filled out from reference TRBV7-2 and TRBJ2-7, the complete variable domain reads GAGVSQSPSNKVTEKGKDVELRCDPISGHTALYWYRQSLGQGLEFLIYFQGNSAPDKSGLPSDRFSAERTGGSVSTLTIQRTQQEDSAVYLCASSLAATISSSYEQYFGPGTRLTVT.

The chain carries TRBV29-1 and TRBJ1-5, with TRBD1 matching over 7 bases. CDR1 and CDR2 from the germline V gene are SQVTM and ANQGSEA. This CDR3 is built from 14 residues. With V trimmed by 7 bases and J by 5 bases, 11 bases remained unmatched. The DNA of the CDR3 is TGCAGCGCCGCGACAGGGACTGGGGATCAGCCCCAGCATTTT. It yields the protein CSAATGTGDQPQHF.

This clone came up a few times. Here the CDR3 reads CASTPRGVDGRSQYF. The CDR3 DNA is TGTGCCAGCACCCCACGGGGAGTCGACGGCCGATCCCAGTACTTC. The chain couples TRBV7-9 to TRBJ2-5; possibly TRBD2 for D (5 bases). The CDR3 runs to 15 residues. From germline, CDR1 is SEHNR and CDR2 FQNEAQ (reference sequence). V was shortened by 7 bases and J by 9 bases, with 24 bases between the two germline ends.

This clone was detected only once. The rearrangement links TRBV6-6 to TRBJ1-1; 7 bases match TRBD1. The V gene end was trimmed by 6 bases and the J gene end by 8 bases; junction bases not matched to a gene: 9. The germline V gene has CDR1 MNHNY and CDR2 SVGAGI (reference sequence). The CDR3 has 13 amino acids. The CDR3 here is CASSSTGTVEAFF. As DNA, the CDR3 is TGTGCCAGCAGCAGTACCGGGACAGTGGAAGCTTTCTTT.

The chain carries TRBV7-2 and TRBJ1-4; D gene ambiguous. The V end was cut by 3 bases, the J end by 4 bases, with 6 bases between. The germline CDR1 and CDR2 sequences are SGHTA and FQGNSA. This CDR3 comprises 13 residues. The CDR3: CASSLADNEKLFF. The CDR3 coding sequence is TGTGCCAGCAGCTTGGCAGATAATGAAAAACTGTTTTTT.

This clone was observed a few times. This chain uses TRBV21-1 with TRBJ1-1; the listed D gene, TRBD1, was not tested against the DNA. TRBV21-1 is a recognized pseudogene. CDR3 length: 13 residues. The CDR3, as DNA: TGTGCCAGCAGCAACGGACAATACACTGAAGCTTTCTTT. This sequence encodes CASSNGQYTEAFF.

This chain uses TRBV4-3 with TRBJ1-2; TRBD1 matches 11 bases. This CDR3 region has 15 residues. J gave up 2 bases and V 4 bases, and 3 bases lay outside the gene matches. Germline CDR1 and CDR2: LGHNA and YSLEER. Written as DNA, the CDR3 is TGCGCCAGCAGCCCACGGGACAGGGGGAACTATGGCTACACCTTC. Translated, it gives CASSPRDRGNYGYTF.

This chain uses TRBV2 with TRBJ2-1; D possibly corresponds to TRBD1 (5 bases). The germline gives CDR1 SNHLY, CDR2 FYNNEI. This CDR3 region has 13 residues. With 7 bases removed from V and 10 bases from J, the gap between germline ends came to 17 bases. In DNA, the CDR3 is TGTGCCAGCACGCAGGGCAGGGAAGACGAGCAGTTCTTC. Protein product: CASTQGREDEQFF.

The CDR3 sequence is CASSYNRGSTGNEQFF. Here the CDR3 DNA reads TGTGCCAGCAGTTATAACAGGGGGTCAACGGGGAATGAGCAGTTCTTC. This chain links TRBV6-5 with TRBJ2-1, with TRBD1 matching over 8 bases. There are 16 residues in the CDR3. J lost 7 bases, V lost 3 bases, and 11 bases had no gene match. The germline V gene encodes CDR1 MNHEY and CDR2 SVGAGI.

The V call is TRBV7-7, the J call TRBJ2-3, with TRBD2 matching over 11 bases. The CDR3 consists of 16 residues. Germline-derived CDR1 and CDR2 are SSHAT and FNYEAQ (reference sequence). V shed 5 bases and J 1 base; nucleotides not matched to a gene: 5. CDR3 sequence: CASSPLLAGGTDTQYF. The DNA for the CDR3 is TGTGCCAGCAGCCCGCTACTAGCGGGGGGCACAGATACGCAGTATTTT.

The V gene is TRBV18, the J gene TRBJ2-1, with D possibly matching TRBD2 (6 bases). V was clipped by 3 bases and J by 5 bases, with 8 bases between them. In germline, CDR1 is KGHSH, CDR2 LQKENI. The CDR3 loop spans 13 amino acids. CDR3 in DNA: TGTGCCAGCTCACCGGGACTTAACAATGAGCAGTTCTTC. Translation gives CASSPGLNNEQFF.

V gene TRBV7-2 combines with J gene TRBJ2-5, with no clear D. V gave up 1 base and J gave up 3 bases, with 9 bases separating them. The germline V gene has CDR1 SGHTA and CDR2 FQGNSA. The CDR3 is 14 amino acids. In DNA form, the CDR3 reads TGTGCCAGCAGCTTAGGTGGCTCCAAAGAGACCCAGTACTTC. It is translated as CASSLGGSKETQYF.

V and J are TRBV27 and TRBJ2-1, with 9 positions matching TRBD2. The trim removed 5 bases at V and 7 bases at J, leaving 9 bases unmatched. The CDR3 totals 15 residues. Germline loops: CDR1 MNHEY, CDR2 SMNVEV (reference sequence). CDR3 loop: CASSTWASGVNEQFF. CDR3 nucleotides: TGTGCCAGCAGTACCTGGGCTAGCGGGGTGAATGAGCAGTTCTTC.

The J gene is TRBJ1-1, the V gene TRBV19; 7 bases align to TRBD1. The CDR3 is 14 amino acids. Germline CDR1 is LNHDA and CDR2 is SQIVND (reference sequence). The trim removed 7 bases at V and 3 bases at J, leaving 8 bases unmatched. The CDR3 bases are TGTGCCAGTAAGCGGCAGGGGGAGGACACTGAAGCTTTCTTT. Residues: CASKRQGEDTEAFF.

The rearrangement uses TRBV28 and TRBJ1-4, with D perhaps TRBD1 (6 bases). The CDR3 loop spans 17 amino acids. Between the trimmed V and J ends, which lost 5 bases and 6 bases, there was a span of 22 bases. Per the germline V gene, CDR1 is MDHEN and CDR2 is SYDVKM. CDR3 bases: TGTGCCAGCAGTCTCCCGGGTTTGCAGGGGCAGGATGAAAAACTGTTTTTT. This gives the protein CASSLPGLQGQDEKLFF.

The chain joins TRBV6-4 to TRBJ2-1; 14 bases align to TRBD2. The V and J ends lost 5 bases and 8 bases, in that order; junction bases with no gene match: 5. The CDR3 length is 15 residues. Germline assignment: CDR1 MRHNA and CDR2 SNTAGT. CDR3 in DNA: TGTGCCAGCAGTAGGACTAGCGGGGGGAGTTATGAGCAGTTCTTC. Protein: CASSRTSGGSYEQFF.

The chain uses TRBV10-3 and TRBJ2-2; 13 bases map to TRBD2. The junction had 4 bases not matched to a gene; V was cut back by 6 bases and J by 3 bases. CDR3 size: 16 residues. Germline-derived CDR1 and CDR2 are ENHRY and SYGVKD. In nucleotides, the CDR3 is TGTGCCATCAGCGGGACTAGCGGGGTAGACACCGGGGAGCTGTTTTTT. It codes for CAISGTSGVDTGELFF.

The chain recombines TRBV5-1 with TRBJ2-7, with 8 bases lining up with TRBD1. V lost 0 bases, J lost 2 bases, and 4 bases stayed unmatched. Germline CDR1 and CDR2: SGHRS and YFSETQ. The CDR3 has 15 amino acids. CDR3 DNA sequence: TGCGCCAGCAGCTTGGGACAGGGGTTGACCTACGAGCAGTACGTC. This sequence encodes CASSLGQGLTYEQYV.

This chain connects TRBV5-1 to TRBJ2-5; D is uncertain. Trimming took 0 bases from V and 4 from J, leaving 7 bases between them. The CDR3 has 13 residues. CDR1 is SGHRS and CDR2 is YFSETQ in the germline V gene. This CDR3 is CASSLGSRETQYF. For the CDR3, the DNA is TGCGCCAGCAGCTTGGGTTCCCGAGAGACCCAGTACTTC.

The V gene is TRBV11-2, the J gene TRBJ2-5; D is perhaps TRBD1 (6 bases). The ends were cut back, 7 bases at V and 4 bases at J, with 16 bases in the middle. Germline V CDR1 and CDR2: SGHAT, FQNNGV. CDR3 length equals 14 residues. The DNA for the CDR3 is TGTGCCAGCAATGGGGGTAGGGGGTTAGAGACCCAGTACTTC. This translates into CASNGGRGLETQYF.

V and J are TRBV30 and TRBJ2-7; weak D call: TRBD2 (5 bases). The CDR3 is 12 amino acids. The ends were cut back, 5 bases at V and 2 bases at J, with 10 bases in the middle. Germline V CDR1 and CDR2: GTSNPN, SVGIG (reference sequence). This CDR3 is CAWELEPYEQYF. The CDR3 coding sequence is TGTGCCTGGGAACTAGAACCCTACGAGCAGTACTTC. Full variable domain (outside the CDR3, taken from reference TRBV30 and TRBJ2-7): SQTIHQWPATLVQPVGSPLSLECTVEGTSNPNLYWYRQAAGRGLQLLFYSVGIGQISSEVPQNLSASRPQDRQFILSSKKLLLSDSGFYLCAWELEPYEQYFGPGTRLTVT.

The V call is TRBV28, the J call TRBJ1-5, with 7 bases fitting TRBD1. CDR3 length: 15 amino acids. Trimming at V came to 6 bases and at J to 4 bases, leaving 9 bases not matched to a gene. Germline V gene sequence: CDR1 MDHEN, CDR2 SYDVKM. CDR3 protein: CASREATGPNQPQHF. In nucleotides, the CDR3 is TGTGCCAGCAGGGAAGCGACAGGGCCGAATCAGCCCCAGCATTTT. The entire variable domain, with the rest obtained from reference TRBV28 and TRBJ1-5, is as follows: DVKVTQSSRYLVKRTGEKVFLECVQDMDHENMFWYRQDPGLGLRLIYFSYDVKMKEKGDIPEGYSVSREKKERFSLILESASTNQTSMYLCASREATGPNQPQHFGDGTRLSIL.

V gene TRBV5-1 combines with J gene TRBJ2-5; D possibly corresponds to TRBD1 (6 bases). The CDR3 spans 17 residues. Between the trimmed V and J ends, which lost 2 bases and 2 bases, there was a span of 19 bases. Germline V CDR1 and CDR2: SGHRS, YFSETQ. The CDR3 loop is CASSLRSGTPNQETQYF. CDR3 coding DNA: TGCGCCAGCAGCTTAAGATCCGGGACACCTAATCAAGAGACCCAGTACTTC.

J is TRBJ1-1 and V is TRBV28; D remains ambiguous. V shed 2 bases and J shed 1 base, with 11 bases lying between them. CDR3 length equals 15 residues. Germline-derived CDR1 and CDR2 are MDHEN and SYDVKM. The CDR3 region has the DNA TGTGCCAGCAGTTTAGGAGGGTACGAGAACACTGAAGCTTTCTTT. The encoded protein is CASSLGGYENTEAFF.

The chain has TRBV7-2 and TRBJ2-1, with 9 bases identical to TRBD1. The V and J ends lost 2 bases and 6 bases, in that order; junction bases with no gene match: 5. This CDR3 is 15 amino acids long. Germline CDR1 SGHTA, CDR2 FQGNSA. The CDR3 reads CASSLFPGQGNEQFF. As DNA, the CDR3 is TGTGCCAGCAGCTTATTTCCGGGACAGGGCAATGAGCAGTTCTTC.

This chain links TRBV28 with TRBJ1-1, with D possibly TRBD1 on 5 matching bases. The V end lost 7 bases, the J end lost 0 bases, and 12 bases lay between the germline ends. CDR1 and CDR2 from the germline V gene are MDHEN and SYDVKM. This CDR3 is built from 14 residues. CDR3 in DNA: TGTGCCAGCAACGCAGGGATCATGAACACTGAAGCTTTCTTT. Its translation: CASNAGIMNTEAFF.